One and the same sample provided the 17 T cell receptor beta chains below, sequenced in a study of OX40 agonist ivuxolimab in advanced cancers. Profiled with immunoSEQ multiplex PCR; TCRdb holds only in-frame clones, not every one. The data contain about 69,000 clones, approximately 90% of them singletons. Sequenced here: CD4+ or CD8+ T cells sorted from blood, sampled in a trial of the OX40 agonist ivuxolimab. These receptors originate from an adult with an advanced solid tumor such as melanoma, head and neck, liver or kidney cancer.

This sequence joins TRBV30 and TRBJ1-1, with 7 bases lining up with TRBD1. The germline V gene encodes CDR1 GTSNPN and CDR2 SVGIG (reference sequence). With 1 base clipped from V and 1 base from J, the junction kept 0 bases outside the gene matches. The CDR3 totals 13 residues. The CDR3 spells CAWSDRGNTEAFF. In DNA form, the CDR3 reads TGTGCCTGGAGTGACAGGGGGAACACTGAAGCTTTCTTT.

The rearrangement links TRBV19 to TRBJ2-7; D gene uncertain. The length of the CDR3 is 14 residues. The germline V and J ends were trimmed by 5 bases and 4 bases, with 15 bases remaining between them. Looked up from germline, CDR1 is LNHDA and CDR2 is SQIVND (reference sequence). The CDR3 spells CASSLSATRYEQYF. In DNA, the CDR3 is TGTGCCAGTAGTCTCTCCGCGACCAGGTACGAGCAGTACTTC.

This rearrangement joins TRBV27 to TRBJ1-2; D may be TRBD1 (6 bases). V dropped 3 bases and J dropped 8 bases, with 16 bases sitting between them. This CDR3 has 14 amino acids. Germline CDR1 is MNHEY and CDR2 is SMNVEV (reference sequence). DNA for the CDR3: TGTGCCAGCAGTTTTCGTACTACAGGGTACGGCTACACCTTC. It codes for CASSFRTTGYGYTF.

In DNA form, the CDR3 reads TGTGCCAGCAGCTTAATGGCTTACAATGAGCAGTTCTTC. The encoded protein is CASSLMAYNEQFF. The chain carries TRBV7-9 and TRBJ2-1; no clear D gene. Trimming left V 2 bases short and J 4 bases short, with 6 bases between. The germline V gene has CDR1 SEHNR and CDR2 FQNEAQ (reference sequence). The CDR3 runs 13 residues.

This clone came up once. This chain uses TRBV18 with TRBJ2-7; 9 positions agree with TRBD1. Trimming at V came to 6 bases and at J to 5 bases, leaving 8 bases not matched to a gene. The germline gives CDR1 KGHSH, CDR2 LQKENI. This CDR3 has 14 residues. The CDR3 here is CASSPGQGNHEQYF. DNA of the CDR3: TGTGCCAGCTCTCCAGGACAGGGGAACCACGAGCAGTACTTC.

The genes are TRBV5-6 and TRBJ1-2; D remains ambiguous. Trimming took 5 bases from V and 4 from J, leaving 12 bases between them. This CDR3 has 13 residues. Germline CDR1 reads SGHDT; CDR2 reads YYEEEE. Written as DNA, the CDR3 is TGTGCCAGCAGTTCAGACATCATCTATGGCTACACCTTC. It is translated as CASSSDIIYGYTF.

The genes are TRBV5-6 and TRBJ1-5; weak D call: TRBD1 (6 bases). Trimming removed 0 bases from V and 6 bases from J, with 16 bases in between. The CDR3 has 16 amino acids. Germline V gives CDR1 SGHDT, CDR2 YYEEEE. CDR3 nucleotides: TGTGCCAGCAGCTTGGAAGGGGAGGGGGGCGGTCAGCCCCAGCATTTT. Its translation is CASSLEGEGGGQPQHF.

This clone is termed medium-sized (0.01 to 0.1%). V and J are TRBV7-9 and TRBJ1-5; 10 positions agree with TRBD1. Trimming removed 2 bases from V and 0 bases from J; junction bases left unmatched: 4. CDR1 is SEHNR and CDR2 is FQNEAQ in the germline V gene (reference sequence). The CDR3 runs to 17 residues. CDR3 nucleotide sequence: TGTGCCAGCAGCTTATGGACAGGGGGAAATAGCAATCAGCCCCAGCATTTT. This encodes CASSLWTGGNSNQPQHF. Looking up the rest from reference TRBV7-9 and TRBJ1-5 gives the full variable domain: DTGVSQNPRHKITKRGQNVTFRCDPISEHNRLYWYRQTLGQGPEFLTYFQNEAQLEKSRLLSDRFSAERPKGSFSTLEIQRTEQGDSAMYLCASSLWTGGNSNQPQHFGDGTRLSIL.

V gene TRBV6-5 combines with J gene TRBJ2-7; 7 positions agree with TRBD2. Germline loops: CDR1 MNHEY, CDR2 SVGAGI. Trimming cost V 0 bases and J 0 bases; bases outside gene matches: 5. There are 16 residues in the CDR3. The CDR3 sequence: CASSYSLADLSYEQYF. The DNA of the CDR3 is TGTGCCAGCAGTTACTCTCTAGCGGACCTCTCCTACGAGCAGTACTTC.

The rearrangement links TRBV30 to TRBJ2-5; 9 bases line up with TRBD1. The CDR3 has 17 amino acids. CDR1 and CDR2 from the germline V gene are GTSNPN and SVGIG (reference sequence). V lost 1 base and J lost 0; bases outside the gene matches: 9. The DNA for the CDR3 is TGTGCCTGGAGTGCTTACCGGGACAGGGAGTACCAAGAGACCCAGTACTTC. Translation gives CAWSAYRDREYQETQYF.

The chain couples TRBV11-3 to TRBJ2-3; D might be TRBD2 (7 bases). CDR3 length: 15 residues. Germline loops: CDR1 SGHNT, CDR2 YENEEA. V was clipped by 5 bases and J by 3 bases, with 15 bases between them. This CDR3 reads CASSPGGAGTDTQYF. CDR3 sequence (DNA): TGTGCCAGCAGCCCTGGGGGGGCGGGGACAGATACGCAGTATTTT.

J is TRBJ1-2 and V is TRBV4-2, with 12 bases aligning to TRBD1. The germline V gene encodes CDR1 LGHNA and CDR2 YNFKEQ. Trimming cost V 3 bases and J 8 bases; bases outside gene matches: 7. The CDR3 runs 15 residues. The DNA for the CDR3 is TGTGCCAGCAGCCAGATAGGGGGACAGGGGGCAGGCTACACCTTC. The encoded protein is CASSQIGGQGAGYTF.

The V call is TRBV19, the J call TRBJ2-1; 7 bases are shared with TRBD2. The germline CDR1 and CDR2 sequences are LNHDA and SQIVND (reference sequence). V lost 8 bases, J lost 2 bases, and 12 bases stayed unmatched. This CDR3 has 16 residues. The DNA of the CDR3 is TGTGCCAGTGAGGTTGGCGGAGCGGGGCCCTACAATGAGCAGTTCTTC. Protein sequence: CASEVGGAGPYNEQFF.

The chain links TRBV4-2 to TRBJ1-2; D is unclear. Trimming removed 0 bases from V and 4 bases from J, with 12 bases in between. Looked up from germline, CDR1 is LGHNA and CDR2 is YNFKEQ. The CDR3 is 15 amino acids. The DNA of the CDR3 is TGTGCCAGCAGCCAAGAGCCAGCAGGCACCTATGGCTACACCTTC. This translates into CASSQEPAGTYGYTF.

This chain joins TRBV2 and TRBJ2-7; 11 bases align to TRBD1. Germline-derived CDR1 and CDR2 are SNHLY and FYNNEI. This CDR3 has 16 amino acids. Germline trimming cut 7 bases from V and 3 bases from J; bases unmatched to any gene: 11. The CDR3 here is CASTRGTGTGGYEQYF. CDR3 DNA sequence: TGTGCCAGCACTAGAGGAACCGGGACAGGGGGCTACGAGCAGTACTTC.

This clone occurred once. V and J are TRBV7-3 and TRBJ2-5; TRBD1 is a possible D gene (6 bases). Trimming pared 5 bases from V and 2 bases from J, leaving 15 bases between. In germline, CDR1 is SGHTA, CDR2 FQGTGA. The CDR3 runs to 15 residues. In DNA form, the CDR3 reads TGTGCCAGCAGCCTCCTCGGTAGGGGGCAAGAGACCCAGTACTTC. This translates into CASSLLGRGQETQYF.

The chain has TRBV27 and TRBJ1-2, with D unclear. Germline loops: CDR1 MNHEY, CDR2 SMNVEV (reference sequence). The CDR3 sequence is 15 residues long. V gave up 0 bases and J gave up 6 bases, with 14 bases separating them. DNA for the CDR3: TGTGCCAGCAGTTTATCGATTTTCGACCCAGATGGCTACACCTTC. Its translation is CASSLSIFDPDGYTF.